Below are 16 T cell receptor beta chains sequenced from a single sample in a study of blood T cell repertoires in COVID-19. Method: immunoSEQ multiplex PCR; TCRdb's copy keeps in-frame clones and lacks some. The sample has fewer than 350,000 clones; about 90% are singletons. Sequenced: peripheral blood. These receptors were obtained from a woman in her 30s with COVID-19, enrolled during active disease.

The V call is TRBV4-1, the J call TRBJ2-3; TRBD2 agrees at 10 bases. Unmatched junction bases numbered 2, after V lost 4 bases and J lost 1 base. The germline V gene has CDR1 MGHRA and CDR2 YSYEKL. The CDR3 spans 15 residues. In DNA form, the CDR3 reads TGCGCCAGCAGCCCAAGCGGGGGGGGCACAGATACGCAGTATTTT. Translation: CASSPSGGGTDTQYF.

The CDR3 DNA reads TGTGCCAGCAGCTTTGTTCACTCAATGAGCAATGAGCAGTTCTTC. It is translated as CASSFVHSMSNEQFF. The V call is TRBV11-2, the J call TRBJ2-1, with no clear D. This CDR3 is built from 15 residues. Germline-derived CDR1 and CDR2 are SGHAT and FQNNGV. V was shortened by 3 bases and J by 6 bases, with 15 bases between the two germline ends.

The V gene is TRBV7-6, the J gene TRBJ2-1; D is possibly TRBD2 (5 bases). Trimming removed 2 bases from V and 8 bases from J, with 13 bases in between. CDR1 and CDR2 (germline): SGHVS, FNYEAQ. The CDR3 has 14 amino acids. The CDR3 DNA is TGTGCCAGCAGCTTATTGGACTCCCCGCATGAGCAGTTCTTC. This gives the protein CASSLLDSPHEQFF.

V and J are TRBV14 and TRBJ1-2; possibly TRBD1 for D (5 bases). Trimming removed 4 bases from V and 4 bases from J, with 16 bases in between. Germline loops: CDR1 SGHDN, CDR2 FVKESK. The CDR3 length is 15 residues. CDR3 loop: CASSRSSGGGYGYTF. The CDR3 DNA is TGTGCCAGCAGCCGATCGAGCGGCGGGGGCTATGGCTACACCTTC.

This chain joins TRBV18 and TRBJ1-2; D not certain. This CDR3 is built from 15 residues. Between the trimmed V and J ends, which lost 3 bases and 1 base, there was a span of 12 bases. Germline CDR1 KGHSH, CDR2 LQKENI. The chain's CDR3 is CASSPAPGFNYGYTF. In DNA, the CDR3 is TGTGCCAGCTCACCGGCCCCCGGGTTTAACTATGGCTACACCTTC.

The chain uses TRBV2 and TRBJ2-3, with D hard to call. This CDR3 contains 12 residues. Deletions cut 3 bases from V and 4 bases from J, with 5 bases between. CDR1 is SNHLY and CDR2 is FYNNEI in the germline V gene. Here the CDR3 reads CASSDHADTQYF. For the CDR3, the DNA is TGTGCCAGCAGTGACCATGCAGATACGCAGTATTTT.

V is TRBV11-1 and J is TRBJ2-5; D might be TRBD2 (5 bases). The length of the CDR3 is 14 residues. V dropped 3 bases and J dropped 3 bases, with 11 bases sitting between them. In germline, CDR1 is SGHAT, CDR2 FQDESV (reference sequence). CDR3 sequence: CASSFGVREETQYF. As DNA, the CDR3 is TGTGCCAGCAGCTTCGGGGTTCGGGAAGAGACCCAGTACTTC.

V usage is TRBV5-1 and J usage is TRBJ2-3; 7 bases are shared with TRBD1. CDR3 size: 14 residues. J was trimmed by 2 bases and V by 4 bases; bases with no gene match: 4. In germline, CDR1 is SGHRS, CDR2 YFSETQ. The CDR3 DNA sequence: TGCGCCAGCAGCGAGGGACAGTCCACAGATACGCAGTATTTT. Encoded protein: CASSEGQSTDTQYF.

V gene TRBV18 combines with J gene TRBJ1-2; TRBD1 might be the D (6 bases). The V and J ends lost 2 bases and 4 bases respectively, with 11 bases between them. The CDR3 has 14 amino acids. Germline values: CDR1 KGHSH, CDR2 LQKENI. The DNA for the CDR3 is TGTGCCAGCTCACCAAAAACAGGGCGCTATGGCTACACCTTC. Translating it yields CASSPKTGRYGYTF.

This clone has only a few counts. The rearrangement links TRBV10-1 to TRBJ2-7; 7 bases are shared with TRBD1. Germline values: CDR1 WNHNN, CDR2 SYGVQD (reference sequence). J lost 9 bases, V lost 2 bases, and 7 bases had no gene match. The CDR3 runs to 13 residues. The CDR3 nucleotides read TGCGCCAGCAGTGAGGCCGACAGGGCTGTGCAGTACTTC. Amino acid sequence: CASSEADRAVQYF.

The table lists this clone with a count of one. The gene calls are TRBV29-1 and TRBJ2-4; D might be TRBD1 (5 bases). Trimming stripped 4 bases from V and 0 bases from J, with 7 bases between. This CDR3 has 13 residues. Germline V gene data show CDR1 as SQVTM and CDR2 as ANQGSEA. In DNA, the CDR3 is TGCAGCGTTGCAGGGTTAGCCAAAAACATTCAGTACTTC. It specifies CSVAGLAKNIQYF.

Concerning this clone: The same CDR3 arises from other DNA sequences in this sample as well. The J gene is TRBJ1-2, the V gene TRBV7-9, with 10 bases fitting TRBD1. The CDR3 is made up of 14 amino acids. Germline V gives CDR1 SEHNR, CDR2 FQNEAQ (reference sequence). J was trimmed by 3 bases and V by 5 bases; bases with no gene match: 3. The CDR3 DNA sequence: TGTGCCAGCAGCCGGGACAGGGGAGACTATGGCTACACCTTC. This gives the protein CASSRDRGDYGYTF.

The V and J genes are TRBV27 and TRBJ2-1; TRBD2 is a possible D gene (6 bases). CDR1 is MNHEY and CDR2 is SMNVEV in the germline V gene (reference sequence). The CDR3 is 14 residues long. Trimming removed 3 bases at V and 4 bases at J, with 10 bases between. The CDR3 sequence: CASSFPGLYNEQFF. The CDR3 region has the DNA TGTGCCAGCAGTTTCCCCGGACTATACAATGAGCAGTTCTTC.

The rearrangement joins TRBV5-1 to TRBJ2-3; TRBD2 is a possible D gene (6 bases). Trimming removed 4 bases at V and 0 bases at J, with 15 bases between. The length of the CDR3 is 16 residues. Germline lookup yields CDR1 SGHRS and CDR2 YFSETQ. CDR3 amino acids: CASSALPRGSTDTQYF. DNA of the CDR3: TGCGCCAGCAGCGCCCTACCACGGGGGAGCACAGATACGCAGTATTTT.

This clone showed up just a few times. The chain uses TRBV4-1 and TRBJ2-1; 8 nucleotides match TRBD2. V was pared by 4 bases and J by 6 bases, with 5 bases of the junction left unmatched. CDR1 MGHRA and CDR2 YSYEKL come from the germline V gene. CDR3 length equals 14 residues. In DNA form, the CDR3 reads TGCGCCAGCAGCCGGGCCGGGACTAGCAATGAGCAGTTCTTC. Protein: CASSRAGTSNEQFF.

The chain uses TRBV6-5 and TRBJ1-3; D may be TRBD1 (6 bases). The germline CDR1 and CDR2 sequences are MNHEY and SVGAGI. V was shortened by 6 bases and J by 4 bases, with 13 bases between the two germline ends. This CDR3 is built from 14 residues. The CDR3 loop is CASRGYTGGNTIYF. The CDR3 coding sequence is TGTGCCAGCAGAGGCTACACAGGGGGAAACACCATATATTTT.